Listed here is a single TCR beta chain. This record belongs to a study of blood T cell repertoires in COVID-19. CDR1 is LNHDA, CDR2 SQIVND, per germline (reference sequence). With 4 bases clipped from V and 0 bases from J, the junction kept 3 bases outside the gene matches. The CDR3 is 14 amino acids. Clones were read by immunoSEQ multiplex PCR, and TCRdb kept only the in-frame ones, dropping some. The table lists 50,000 to 65,000 clones, roughly 86% of them singletons. This sequence joins TRBV19 and TRBJ2-7; 7 bases agree with TRBD1. Sequenced material: peripheral blood. This TCR came from a man over 45 with active COVID-19. CDR3 DNA: TGTGCCAGTAGTAGCCGGGACAGCTCCTACGAGCAGTACTTC. Amino acids: CASSSRDSSYEQYF.